The source of this T cell receptor (beta chain) is a study of T cell changes during pregnancy in multiple sclerosis. The CDR3 is 13 residues long. Germline V gene sequence: CDR1 SGHDT, CDR2 YYEEEE. Trimming pared 5 bases from V and 1 base from J, leaving 10 bases between. The repertoire was sequenced with immunoSEQ multiplex PCR; TCRdb's copy has only in-frame clones and lacks some. This repertoire shows about 59,000 clones, approximately 94% found once; its top ten account for less than 3%. The source of this sequence is a female donor with multiple sclerosis, enrolled in a pregnancy study. The rearrangement links TRBV5-6 to TRBJ2-7, with D uncertain. Sequenced material: CD8+ T cells from peripheral blood mononuclear cells, taken after pregnancy. Written as DNA, the CDR3 is TGTGCCAGCAGGCCCATGGAGTCCTACGAGCAGTACTTC. It specifies CASRPMESYEQYF.